This T cell receptor beta chain was recorded in a study of blood T cells in healthy people across ages. V trimming: 1 base; J trimming: 2 bases; junction bases outside the gene matches: 4. Germline V gene data show CDR1 as LGHDT and CDR2 as YNNKEL (reference sequence). The CDR3 totals 15 residues. Drawing of peripheral blood yielded about 9.8 milliliters from each donor. Each sample used at least 6.5 million PBMCs. The authors ran a second PCR of roughly 6 to 12 cycles using a sample-barcoded 5' primer and a J-beta primer mix. TCRdb independently ran MiXCR on the 5' RACE reads; one entry per CDR3 protein. The sample has some 760,000 distinct CDR3 sequences; about 25% are singletons. These data were likewise used in another study, on T cells of mothers and their children. That work contributes: The authors found no persistent microchimeric T cell clones.

The sequence was obtained from a boy aged 5-17 years in good health. V gene TRBV3-1 combines with J gene TRBJ2-5; TRBD2 agrees at 7 bases. Sample: blood. CDR3 protein: CASSQGVREQETQYF. CDR3 nucleotides: TGTGCCAGCAGCCAAGGGGTGCGGGAGCAAGAGACCCAGTACTTC.